A selection of T cell receptor beta chains follows, all from one sample in a study of lung T cells in sarcoidosis with Löfgren's syndrome. TCRdb fed the reads into MiXCR, producing one record per CDR3 protein. The table records about 63,000 distinct CDR3 sequences, roughly 20% of them present only once. Material: CD4+ T cells from PBMCs. All receptors derive from a human donor with sarcoidosis (Löfgren's syndrome or another form), or a control subject (not recorded which). The CDR3 runs from the conserved cysteine through the conserved F or W. The order of the fields is J gene, V gene, CDR3 protein.

TRBJ1-2	TRBV29-1	CSGGQTNYGYTF
TRBJ1-1	TRBV20-1	CSASPRTNTEAFF
TRBJ1-5	TRBV7-2	CASSGGGAQHF
TRBJ2-5	TRBV28	CASTSDRGEQETQYF
TRBJ2-5	TRBV11-2	CASSTRTYQETQYF
TRBJ2-2	TRBV7-9	CASSSASSGELFF
TRBJ2-3	TRBV20-1	CSPGAGNTDTQYF
TRBJ2-2	TRBV4-2	CASSQFGTGPGELFF
TRBJ2-1	TRBV10-3	CAIRGDGSSSYNEQFF
TRBJ1-6	TRBV7-8	CASSLAAGANSPLHF
TRBJ1-1	TRBV5-1	CASRKQGAGTEAFF
TRBJ1-1	TRBV18	CASSLQGNTEAFF
TRBJ1-5	TRBV19	CASSIEGGQNQPQHF
TRBJ2-7	TRBV3-1	CASSQSPLDKQYF
TRBJ2-5	TRBV29-1	CSVEGGGETQYF
TRBJ1-1	TRBV7-2	CASSPRGPNTEAFF
TRBJ1-6	TRBV3-1	CASSPEVQYNSPLHF
TRBJ2-3	TRBV10-1	CASRPGLLTDTQYF
TRBJ2-3	TRBV29-1	CSIRHTDTQYF
TRBJ2-7	TRBV6-6	CASSYPGPNYEQYF
TRBJ1-1	TRBV2	CASRTGQQNTEAFF
TRBJ1-1	TRBV5-1	CASSRTGSLEAFF
TRBJ2-1	TRBV20-1	CSARVRLAASYNEQFF
TRBJ2-3	TRBV18	CASSPTPADTQYF
TRBJ2-7	TRBV5-5	CASSLAQRDRSEQYF
TRBJ2-3	TRBV5-4	CASSSTSGGPTDTQYF
TRBJ1-1	TRBV24-1	CATSAPGQGLAFF
TRBJ2-5	TRBV9	CASSTTKETQYF
TRBJ2-3	TRBV29-1	CSVQGTSGGTDTQYF
TRBJ2-5	TRBV10-1	CASSESPGGQETQYF
TRBJ2-7	TRBV4-3	CASSQDREAYEQYF
TRBJ2-1	TRBV7-3	CASSRRPRSYNEQFF
TRBJ2-1	TRBV5-1	CASCPRPAGAGDEQFF
TRBJ1-1	TRBV30	CAWSVSRALNTEAFF
TRBJ1-5	TRBV28	CASSPEIRGWVQPQHF
TRBJ2-3	TRBV4-1	CASSPRLQDTHYF
TRBJ1-6	TRBV25-1	CASRNHGTGESSYNSPLHF
TRBJ2-4	TRBV3-1	CASSRGTGGLKNIQYF
TRBJ1-5	TRBV28	CASSPGSGGQPQHF
TRBJ1-6	TRBV27	CASSLYSVPRANSPLHF